Listed here are 17 T cell receptor beta chains from one sample, sequenced in a study of blood T cell repertoires in COVID-19. The table came from immunoSEQ multiplex PCR; TCRdb's copy has only in-frame clones and leaves some out. The sample lists around 200,000 clones, 75% to 90% occurring once. Sequenced: PBMCs or T cells enriched from blood (not recorded which). These receptors were taken from a young man who had recovered from COVID-19.

CDR3 in amino acids: CASSKRRLDSNQPQHF. CDR3 DNA: TGTGCCAGCAGCAAAAGGCGGCTGGATAGCAATCAGCCCCAGCATTTT. The genes are TRBV21-1 and TRBJ1-5. TRBV21-1 is shown as a pseudogene. The CDR3 is 16 amino acids.

As DNA, the CDR3 is TGTGCCAGCAGCTCCGGGACAGGCGCGGCCACTGAAGCTTTCTTT. It codes for CASSSGTGAATEAFF. The chain is built from TRBV11-3 and TRBJ1-1, with 8 positions matching TRBD1. The CDR3 is 15 amino acids. Germline loops: CDR1 SGHNT, CDR2 YENEEA. Unmatched junction bases numbered 8, after V lost 4 bases and J lost 4 bases.

This rearrangement joins TRBV18 to TRBJ2-3; 7 nucleotides match TRBD2. Germline trimming cut 3 bases from V and 5 bases from J; bases unmatched to any gene: 2. Germline V CDR1 and CDR2: KGHSH, LQKENI. The CDR3 is made up of 13 amino acids. For the CDR3, the DNA is TGTGCCAGCTCACCGGCTAGCGGAGATACGCAGTATTTT. The encoded protein is CASSPASGDTQYF.

This chain links TRBV3-1 (or the pseudogene TRBV3-2) with TRBJ1-2, with TRBD1 matching 8 bases. CDR1 is LGHDT, CDR2 YNNKEL, per germline (reference sequence). This CDR3 region has 13 residues. With 1 base clipped from V and 7 bases from J, the junction kept 2 bases outside the gene matches. CDR3 sequence: CASSQGQGSGYTF. In DNA form, the CDR3 reads TGTGCCAGCAGCCAAGGACAGGGGTCTGGCTACACCTTC.

V is TRBV6-5 and J is TRBJ1-5; the D gene is possibly TRBD1 (5 bases). CDR3 length: 11 residues. The germline CDR1 and CDR2 sequences are MNHEY and SVGAGI. V lost 8 bases to trimming and J lost 13 bases, with 15 bases between them. CDR3 in amino acids: CASVREGPQHF. DNA for the CDR3: TGTGCCAGCGTTCGGGAGGGGCCGCAGCATTTT.

The V gene is TRBV5-1, the J gene TRBJ1-1; 10 bases fit TRBD1. This CDR3 is 16 amino acids long. Per the germline V gene, CDR1 is SGHRS and CDR2 is YFSETQ. V lost 0 bases and J lost 5; bases outside the gene matches: 7. The CDR3 DNA is TGCGCCAGCAGCTTGGCGGACAGGGGGTGGGGTACTGAAGCTTTCTTT. Protein sequence: CASSLADRGWGTEAFF.

The CDR3 DNA sequence: TGTGCCAGCACCATAGGCATCGGGGCTAACTATGGCTACACCTTC. The encoded protein is CASTIGIGANYGYTF. The chain recombines TRBV19 with TRBJ1-2; D gene uncertain. The CDR3 is made up of 15 amino acids. The germline V gene encodes CDR1 LNHDA and CDR2 SQIVND (reference sequence). The ends were cut back, 9 bases at V and 0 bases at J, with 17 bases in the middle. The full variable domain, in which reference TRBV19 and TRBJ1-2 provide the parts outside the CDR3, is DGGITQSPKYLFRKEGQNVTLSCEQNLNHDAMYWYRQDPGQGLRLIYYSQIVNDFQKGDIAEGYSVSREKKESFPLTVTSAQKNPTAFYLCASTIGIGANYGYTFGSGTRLTVV.

The CDR3 coding sequence is TGTGCCAGCTCACCAAGCCCGGACAGGGGGGCAGACTATGGCTACACCTTC. Translating it yields CASSPSPDRGADYGYTF. V gene TRBV18 combines with J gene TRBJ1-2, with TRBD1 matching over 10 bases. The CDR3 extends over 17 amino acids. Losses at the gene ends were 2 bases for V and 3 bases for J; bases not matched to a gene: 9. Germline CDR1 reads KGHSH; CDR2 reads LQKENI.

The V gene is TRBV6-5, the J gene TRBJ2-3; D gene unclear. Germline V gene sequence: CDR1 MNHEY, CDR2 SVGAGI. The CDR3 is 14 residues long. The germline V and J ends were trimmed by 6 bases and 5 bases, with 15 bases remaining between them. The CDR3 DNA reads as TGTGCCAGCAGGTCCCCCCTTCGAGGAGATACGCAGTATTTT. Residues: CASRSPLRGDTQYF.

This chain links TRBV5-8 with TRBJ2-3; D perhaps matches TRBD2 (6 bases). CDR1 is SGHTS, CDR2 YDEGEE, per germline. The germline V and J ends were trimmed by 4 bases and 5 bases, with 17 bases remaining between them. This CDR3 spans 15 amino acids. The CDR3 protein is CASSRGLTGEDTQYF. CDR3 nucleotide sequence: TGTGCCAGCAGCCGGGGTCTAACGGGAGAAGATACGCAGTATTTT. Full variable domain (remainder filled in from reference TRBV5-8 and TRBJ2-3): EAGVTQSPTHLIKTRGQQATLRCSPISGHTSVYWYQQALGLGLQFLLWYDEGEERNRGNFPPRFSGRQFPNYSSELNVNALELEDSALYLCASSRGLTGEDTQYFGPGTRLTVL.

The genes are TRBV6-2 or TRBV6-3 and TRBJ2-7, with D possibly TRBD1 on 6 matching bases. The CDR3 has 15 amino acids. V lost 4 bases and J 0 bases, leaving 13 bases between the germline ends. Germline V gene data show CDR1 as MNHEY and CDR2 as SVGEGT. CDR3 region: CASSSPRTASYEQYF. In DNA form, the CDR3 reads TGTGCCAGCAGTTCCCCTCGGACAGCCTCCTACGAGCAGTACTTC.

The CDR3 here is CASSPLPGGLAAFHEQYF. DNA of the CDR3: TGTGCCAGCAGCCCACTCCCGGGGGGACTAGCGGCCTTCCACGAGCAGTACTTC. The chain recombines TRBV9 with TRBJ2-7; TRBD2 matches 11 bases. Germline trimming cut 4 bases from V and 5 bases from J; bases unmatched to any gene: 17. The CDR3 extends over 18 amino acids. Germline values: CDR1 SGDLS, CDR2 YYNGEE.

The chain is built from TRBV5-1 and TRBJ2-1; D is unresolved. The CDR3 runs 15 residues. Trimming removed 0 bases at V and 2 bases at J, with 9 bases between. CDR1 is SGHRS and CDR2 is YFSETQ in the germline V gene. The CDR3, as DNA: TGCGCCAGCAGCTTGGGATCTGGCACCTACAATGAGCAGTTCTTC. This translates into CASSLGSGTYNEQFF.

The chain employs TRBV6-5 and TRBJ2-2; D might be TRBD1 (6 bases). The V end was cut by 6 bases, the J end by 2 bases, with 10 bases between. This CDR3 is 14 amino acids long. The germline V gene encodes CDR1 MNHEY and CDR2 SVGAGI. Written as DNA, the CDR3 is TGTGCCAGCAGACAGGGCGCAAACACCGGGGAGCTGTTTTTT. It specifies CASRQGANTGELFF.

This sequence joins TRBV2 and TRBJ2-7; TRBD2 matches at 11 bases. Germline-derived CDR1 and CDR2 are SNHLY and FYNNEI. V gave up 2 bases and J gave up 3 bases; unmatched junction bases: 3. The CDR3 is 15 amino acids. CDR3 sequence reads: CASSERGTSGYEQYF. In DNA, the CDR3 is TGTGCCAGCAGTGAAAGAGGGACTAGCGGCTACGAGCAGTACTTC.

The CDR3 DNA reads TGTGCCAGCAGCACCGGGACAGGGGACTACAATGAGCAGTTCTTC. Its protein product is CASSTGTGDYNEQFF. V and J are TRBV14 and TRBJ2-1; 10 bases are shared with TRBD1. The CDR3 is 15 amino acids. The V segment lost 5 bases and the J segment 3 bases; nucleotides outside the gene matches: 4. Germline CDR1 is SGHDN and CDR2 is FVKESK.

For the CDR3, the DNA is TGTGCCAGTCTCGACAGAAAAGAGACCCAGTACTTC. It is translated as CASLDRKETQYF. The V gene is TRBV19, the J gene TRBJ2-5, with a weak D call TRBD1 (5 bases). CDR1 and CDR2 from the germline V gene are LNHDA and SQIVND (reference sequence). This CDR3 contains 12 residues. The V end lost 8 bases, the J end lost 3 bases, and 10 bases lay between the germline ends. The full variable domain, rest sourced from reference TRBV19 and TRBJ2-5, is DGGITQSPKYLFRKEGQNVTLSCEQNLNHDAMYWYRQDPGQGLRLIYYSQIVNDFQKGDIAEGYSVSREKKESFPLTVTSAQKNPTAFYLCASLDRKETQYFGPGTRLLVL.